The present entry profiles one TCR beta chain with its context. Its antigen remains unknown. This sample is drawn from a study of shared clonotypes between healthy human individuals. General study points: Generation probability values for non-shared clonotypes were lower than those for clonotypes shared by all four donors.

Generated by immunoSEQ multiplex PCR, the TCRdb table keeps only in-frame clones and is missing some. The data contain around 2.1 million clones, approximately 94% of them singletons. The CDR3 is 12 amino acids. CDR1 is MNHNY and CDR2 is SVGAGI in the germline V gene (reference sequence). The germline V and J ends were trimmed by 1 base and 3 bases, with 3 bases remaining between them. The sequence was collected from a man in his late teens or twenties in good health. V gene TRBV6-6 combines with J gene TRBJ1-1; D is unresolved. Sequencing was done on a sample of naive CD4+ T cells sorted from blood. Subset of the sample: CD45RA+ positively selected. The CDR3 nucleotides read TGTGCCAGCAGTTACTTGTACACTGAAGCTTTCTTT. Translated: CASSYLYTEAFF.